This T cell receptor beta chain is drawn from a study of blood T cell repertoires in COVID-19. Looking at the study overall: Sample material is recorded as cDNA or gDNA derived from T cells, B-cell-depleted T cells, or PBMCs.

Researchers sorted participants into cohorts using their self-reported clinical history. Symptom resolution, clearance, or two negative PCRs marked donors in Cohort 3 as recovered. This clone was picked up one time. Assay used: immunoSEQ multiplex PCR; TCRdb lists only in-frame clones, some missing. The repertoire consists of about 240,000 clones, with around 89% occurring once and the leading ten covering about 9.3%. Trimming stripped 0 bases from V and 0 bases from J, with 5 bases between. CDR1 is SGHTA and CDR2 is FQGTGA in the germline V gene. The length of the CDR3 is 15 residues. The chain combines TRBV7-3 with TRBJ2-2; D call uncertain. Sequencing was carried out using PBMCs or T cells enriched from blood (not recorded which). The source of this sequence is a man aged 35 to 55 who had recovered from COVID-19. CDR3 nucleotide sequence: TGTGCCAGCAGCTTAACTCACTCGAACACCGGGGAGCTGTTTTTT. Translating it yields CASSLTHSNTGELFF.